The 9 T cell receptor beta chains below all came from one sample that was sequenced in a study of neurological immune-mediated disorders. TCRdb passed the 5' RACE reads through MiXCR, listing each CDR3 protein once. The sample lists 55,000 to 70,000 distinct CDR3 sequences, approximately 4.6% occurring once. The sample comprised PBMCs. These receptors all stem from a woman in her fifties or sixties with multiple sclerosis.

For this clonotype: Possible read error: a much larger clone is one base away. This chain connects TRBV6-2 or TRBV6-3 to TRBJ2-1; D is uncertain. In germline, CDR1 is MNHEY, CDR2 SVGEGT. V dropped 6 bases and J dropped 2 bases, with 11 bases sitting between them. The CDR3 extends over 14 amino acids. The CDR3 nucleotides are TGTGCCAGCAGCGGGTGGCCCCCCTACAATGAGCAGTTCTTC. Residues: CASSGWPPYNEQFF.

This clonotype was observed a handful of times. This sequence joins TRBV10-3 and TRBJ2-1, with 13 bases lining up with TRBD2. The V segment lost 4 bases and the J segment 2 bases; nucleotides outside the gene matches: 2. CDR1 is ENHRY and CDR2 is SYGVKD in the germline V gene. This CDR3 comprises 16 residues. The CDR3 sequence is CAISAGLAGAYNEQFF. CDR3 coding DNA: TGTGCCATCAGTGCTGGACTAGCGGGGGCCTACAATGAGCAGTTCTTC.

This clonotype appeared many times. The chain uses TRBV5-1 and TRBJ2-7; D tentatively fits TRBD1 or TRBD2 (5 bases each). V lost 4 bases and J lost 2, with 13 bases in between. Germline lookup yields CDR1 SGHRS and CDR2 YFSETQ. The CDR3 consists of 14 residues. The CDR3 DNA follows: TGCGCCAGCAGCACGGGGACGGTGACCTACGAGCAGTACTTC. Protein product: CASSTGTVTYEQYF.

This clonotype was recorded at least ten times. The J gene is TRBJ2-3, the V gene TRBV5-1; weak D call: TRBD2 (6 bases). Trimming pared 4 bases from V and 2 bases from J, leaving 11 bases between. Germline loops: CDR1 SGHRS, CDR2 YFSETQ. This CDR3 spans 14 amino acids. The CDR3 here is CASSVLANTDTQYF. CDR3 coding DNA: TGCGCCAGCAGCGTGCTAGCGAACACAGATACGCAGTATTTT.

This clonotype was seen many times. The rearrangement uses TRBV10-3 and TRBJ2-4; 12 bases fit TRBD2. The CDR3 is 16 amino acids. Trimming took 6 bases from V and 1 from J; bases not matched to a gene: 4. Germline V gene lookup returns CDR1 ENHRY and CDR2 SYGVKD. CDR3 sequence (DNA): TGTGCCATCAGCGCTACTAGCGGGGGGGCCAAAAACATTCAGTACTTC. It yields the protein CAISATSGGAKNIQYF.

This clonotype was recorded at least ten times. V and J are TRBV5-1 and TRBJ2-5; the match to TRBD1 covers 7 bases. Trimming took 5 bases from V and 4 from J; bases not matched to a gene: 11. Per the germline V gene, CDR1 is SGHRS and CDR2 is YFSETQ. This CDR3 has 15 residues. CDR3 amino acids: CASRPTTGAPETQYF. CDR3 coding DNA: TGCGCCAGCAGACCGACCACAGGGGCCCCAGAGACCCAGTACTTC.

This clonotype was picked up many times. The rearrangement uses TRBV5-1 and TRBJ2-3; 7 bases agree with TRBD1. The CDR3 runs to 14 residues. CDR1 and CDR2 (germline): SGHRS, YFSETQ. The ends lost 0 bases at V and 5 bases at J; junction bases unmatched: 3. The CDR3 reads CASSLEQGRDTQYF. CDR3 coding DNA: TGCGCCAGCAGCTTGGAACAGGGGAGAGATACGCAGTATTTT.

This clonotype has only a few counts. The rearrangement joins TRBV18 to TRBJ2-2, with 7 bases lining up with TRBD1. The CDR3 runs to 15 residues. V was pared by 3 bases and J by 7 bases, with 8 bases of the junction left unmatched. The germline CDR1 and CDR2 sequences are KGHSH and LQKENI. CDR3 amino acids: CASSPVQGSNGELFF. The CDR3 coding sequence is TGTGCCAGCTCACCGGTACAGGGGAGCAACGGGGAGCTGTTTTTT.

The sample holds many counts of this clonotype. The genes are TRBV4-3 and TRBJ1-1; a possible D gene is TRBD1 (5 bases). The V and J ends lost 0 bases and 2 bases respectively, with 10 bases between them. CDR1 and CDR2 from the germline V gene are LGHNA and YSLEER. This CDR3 is 15 amino acids long. CDR3 loop: CASSQDGAYNTEAFF. The CDR3 DNA is TGCGCCAGCAGCCAAGATGGGGCCTATAACACTGAAGCTTTCTTT.